This T cell receptor (beta chain) was found in a study of CD8 T cells in Susac syndrome. Study-wide points: By the study's own acknowledgment, its TCR sequencing and HLA analysis included relatively few individuals.

An amount of RNA that ranged from roughly 0.45 to 1 ug was reverse transcribed with random hexamers. One entry per CDR3 protein, called by TCRdb with MiXCR from the immunoSEQ multiplex PCR reads. The sample holds about 76,000 distinct CDR3 sequences, about 91% seen once. CDR1 is SGDLS, CDR2 YYNGEE, per germline. After removal of 3 bases from V and 4 bases from J, the junction contained 4 bases not matched to a gene. The CDR3 has 16 residues. Sequencing of TCR beta drew on CD8+ and CD4+ T cells from blood. The multiple sclerosis controls were treatment-naive patients, and their relapsing-remitting disease was stable or active. Regarding this clonotype: What it recognizes is unknown.

The sequence derives from a human donor with multiple sclerosis. This chain uses TRBV9 with TRBJ2-3, with TRBD2 identical over 14 bases. Source material: CD8+ T cells from PBMCs. The CDR3 sequence is CASSEPTSGGADTQYF. The CDR3 nucleotides are TGTGCCAGCAGCGAACCGACTAGCGGGGGGGCAGATACGCAGTATTTT.